This TCR beta chain was sequenced in a study of cytomegalovirus exposure and HLA in healthy donors. The CDR3 sequence is 16 residues long. The germline V gene has CDR1 SGHTA and CDR2 FQGNSA. V dropped 5 bases and J dropped 4; count of bases not matched to a gene: 5. PCR was performed using 60 Vbeta and 13 Jbeta primers. Only in-frame clones appear in the TCRdb table, and some are missing; sequencing was by immunoSEQ multiplex PCR. The sample has roughly 150,000 clones, 78% seen once; the top ten hold roughly 6.2%. Turning to this clone: The antigen is unknown.

Overall study results and limits: Available immune exposure information covered CMV serostatus only.

This chain uses TRBV7-2 with TRBJ2-2; TRBD2 matches at 12 bases. Sequenced input: PBMCs. This clonotype originated in a woman aged 40 to 50 in good health and CMV-seropositive. The CDR3 DNA reads as TGTGCCAGCAGCCCCGGACTAGCGGGACGCACCGGGGAGCTGTTTTTT. Translated, it gives CASSPGLAGRTGELFF. Full variable domain (remainder filled in from reference TRBV7-2 and TRBJ2-2): GAGVSQSPSNKVTEKGKDVELRCDPISGHTALYWYRQSLGQGLEFLIYFQGNSAPDKSGLPSDRFSAERTGGSVSTLTIQRTQQEDSAVYLCASSPGLAGRTGELFFGEGSRLTVL.